The next 8 T cell receptor beta chains were all read from a single sample in a study of early stage breast cancer tumors. Produced via immunoSEQ multiplex PCR; TCRdb's table is partial and in-frame only. The sample contains about 72,000 clones, approximately 79% of which appear only once. Material for sequencing was blood. These receptors originate from a person between 55 and 70 years old with breast cancer.

The chain couples TRBV28 to TRBJ1-1; D is unclear. V lost 4 bases and J lost 2, with 8 bases in between. CDR3 length: 13 amino acids. Germline V CDR1 and CDR2: MDHEN, SYDVKM. This CDR3 reads CASSYRRNTEAFF. The CDR3 coding sequence is TGTGCCAGCAGTTACCGGAGAAACACTGAAGCTTTCTTT.

The chain recombines TRBV10-3 with TRBJ1-6; D gene unclear. Trimming took off 6 bases at V and 6 bases at J, with 6 bases between the two ends. CDR1 is ENHRY and CDR2 is SYGVKD in the germline V gene. CDR3 size: 12 residues. CDR3 region: CAIRESNSPLHF. In nucleotides, the CDR3 is TGTGCCATCAGGGAATCTAATTCACCCCTCCACTTT.

The rearrangement links TRBV6-1 to TRBJ2-1; 9 nucleotides agree with TRBD1. V dropped 8 bases and J dropped 0; count of bases not matched to a gene: 2. Germline V gene sequence: CDR1 MNHNS, CDR2 SASEGT. CDR3 length: 14 amino acids. The CDR3 spells CASGQGSSYNEQFF. The CDR3 coding sequence is TGTGCCAGCGGACAGGGGAGCTCCTACAATGAGCAGTTCTTC.

The V call is TRBV19, the J call TRBJ2-3; TRBD1 might be the D (6 bases). The CDR3 is made up of 14 amino acids. Germline V gives CDR1 LNHDA, CDR2 SQIVND (reference sequence). The V and J ends lost 6 bases and 2 bases respectively, with 12 bases between them. In DNA, the CDR3 is TGTGCCAGTAGCCTTGGACAGACCACAGATACGCAGTATTTT. As protein: CASSLGQTTDTQYF.

V gene TRBV6-1 combines with J gene TRBJ1-1; D is undetermined. CDR3 length equals 14 residues. V gave up 3 bases and J gave up 4 bases, with 12 bases separating them. Germline lookup yields CDR1 MNHNS and CDR2 SASEGT. The CDR3 nucleotides are TGTGCCAGCAGTGAGGGCGGGTTCACCACTGAAGCTTTCTTT. Its protein product is CASSEGGFTTEAFF.

V and J are TRBV19 and TRBJ2-7; D is perhaps TRBD1 (5 bases). Looked up from germline, CDR1 is LNHDA and CDR2 is SQIVND (reference sequence). V lost 5 bases and J lost 2, with 13 bases in between. The CDR3 consists of 14 residues. CDR3 sequence: CASSLKTDTYEQYF. CDR3 nucleotides: TGTGCCAGTAGTTTAAAGACAGACACCTACGAGCAGTACTTC.

The chain joins TRBV4-3 to TRBJ2-1, with D uncertain. CDR3 length: 13 residues. The V end lost 0 bases, the J end lost 12 bases, and 12 bases lay between the germline ends. Germline CDR1 is LGHNA and CDR2 is YSLEER. The CDR3 DNA reads as TGCGCCAGCAGCCAAGAAATCCAGCATGGGCAGTTCTTC. The encoded protein is CASSQEIQHGQFF.

The chain carries TRBV7-9 and TRBJ2-1, with 8 bases aligning to TRBD2. This CDR3 is built from 14 residues. Germline V gene lookup returns CDR1 SEHNR and CDR2 FQNEAQ (reference sequence). V shed 5 bases, J shed 12 bases, and the junction held 12 bases outside the gene matches. CDR3: CASSLAGGMIGQFF. The CDR3 region has the DNA TGTGCCAGCAGCCTGGCGGGGGGCATGATAGGGCAGTTCTTC.